This T cell receptor beta chain is drawn from a study of blood T cell repertoires in COVID-19. This clone was seen only once. As processed by the authors: Amplification of reference gene primers provided the estimated nucleated cell counts. Clones were sequenced by immunoSEQ multiplex PCR, and TCRdb holds only the in-frame ones, with some missing. V, J and clone size reflect that table, while D and trimming were determined from the DNA. Of under 150,000 clones detected, almost 90% appear once; the ten largest clones hold about 2.3%. The origin of this receptor is a human donor in a cohort sampled during active COVID-19. The specimen was peripheral blood.

CDR3 in amino acids: CASSYLSGTRINEQFF. The CDR3 DNA reads as TGTGCCAGCAGTTACCTCTCCGGGACTAGAATTAATGAGCAGTTCTTC. This chain links TRBV6-5 with TRBJ2-1; 8 nucleotides match TRBD2. The CDR3 is 16 amino acids. V lost 2 bases to trimming and J lost 7 bases; unmatched junction nucleotides: 10. CDR1 is MNHEY and CDR2 is SVGAGI in the germline V gene.